Listed below are T cell receptor beta chains from one sample, sequenced in a study of blood T cell repertoires in COVID-19. Using immunoSEQ multiplex PCR, the repertoire was profiled, and TCRdb retains in-frame clones only, with some absent. The data contain roughly 380,000 clones, over 75% of them singletons. The sequenced sample consisted of PBMCs or T cells enriched from blood (not recorded which). These receptors were taken from a man aged 25 to 40 who had recovered from COVID-19. Both conserved end residues are part of each CDR3. The D gene is left open where the match is weak. Part of the rows lack a size; the others show once, few, many or a class for expanded clones.

j_gene | d_gene | v_gene | abundance | CDR3nt | CDR3aa
TRBJ2-1 | TRBD1 | TRBV14 | NA | TGTGCCAGCAGCCAACCCCGACAGGGTTACAATGAGCAGTTCTTC | CASSQPRQGYNEQFF
TRBJ1-1 | TRBD1 | TRBV12-3/TRBV12-4 | few | TGTGCCAGCAGAAAGACAGGGGATGGGGCTTTCTTT | CASRKTGDGAFF
TRBJ2-2 | TRBD1 | TRBV27 | NA | TGTGCCAGCAGCCCTTGGACAGGGAAAACCGGGGAGCTGTTTTTT | CASSPWTGKTGELFF
TRBJ2-6 | TRBD1 | TRBV5-6 | NA | TGTGCCAGCAGCTTGGACAGGGGATACCCCTCTGGGGCCAACGTCCTGACTTTC | CASSLDRGYPSGANVLTF
TRBJ1-4 | NA | TRBV25-1 | NA | TGTGCCAGCAGGGCCCCGGCCGTGCGGGAAAAACTGTTTTTT | CASRAPAVREKLFF
TRBJ2-1 | TRBD1 | TRBV9 | NA | TGTGCCAGCAGCCCAGACAGGGTGAACTACAATGAGCAGTTCTTC | CASSPDRVNYNEQFF
TRBJ2-3 | NA | TRBV20-1 | NA | TGCAGTGCTAGACTCACAGATACGCAGTATTTT | CSARLTDTQYF
TRBJ2-7 | TRBD1 | TRBV6-2/TRBV6-3 | NA | TGTGCCAGCAGTTCTCGAGGGACAGGGAGATACGAGCAGTACTTC | CASSSRGTGRYEQYF
TRBJ1-1 | NA | TRBV29-1 | NA | TGCAGCGTTCTAGACAGCATGAACACTGAAGCTTTCTTT | CSVLDSMNTEAFF
TRBJ1-1 | NA | TRBV4-3 | NA | TGCGCCAGCAGCCAAGATTTCGGGAGCACTGAAGCTTTCTTT | CASSQDFGSTEAFF
TRBJ2-7 | TRBD2 | TRBV5-1 | NA | TGCGCCAGCAGCCCTTGGGAGGGGATTGGGGCCTACGAGCAGTACTTC | CASSPWEGIGAYEQYF
TRBJ1-5 | NA | TRBV6-1 | NA | TGTGCCAGCAGTGAAGCGCCAGGGCAACAGCCCCAGCATTTT | CASSEAPGQQPQHF
TRBJ1-5 | NA | TRBV27 | NA | TGTGCCAGCAGTACAACCAGCCGCCTAGGTCAGCCCCAGCATTTT | CASSTTSRLGQPQHF
TRBJ1-6 | TRBD1 | TRBV6-5 | NA | TGTGCCAGCGGACAGGAGCATAATTCACCCCTCCACTTT | CASGQEHNSPLHF
TRBJ1-1 | NA | TRBV7-9 | NA | TGTGCCAGCAGCTCGCTCCAGGGGAACACTGAAGCTTTCTTT | CASSSLQGNTEAFF
TRBJ2-7 | NA | TRBV4-2 | NA | TGTGCCAGCAGCCCTGTGGGGCTCGAAGGACGCTACGAGCAGTACTTC | CASSPVGLEGRYEQYF
TRBJ1-5 | NA | TRBV6-1 | few | TGTGCCAGCAGTGAAAACCGAGGACAGACCCATCAGCCCCAGCATTTT | CASSENRGQTHQPQHF
TRBJ1-1 | TRBD1 | TRBV7-9 | NA | TGTGCCAGCAGCTTCCCACAGGGGCGGGGGGCTGAAGCTTTCTTT | CASSFPQGRGAEAFF
TRBJ2-5 | NA | TRBV12-3/TRBV12-4 | once | TGTGCCAGCAGTTCTCTCGGGACTGAGACCCAGTACTTC | CASSSLGTETQYF
TRBJ2-4 | TRBD1 | TRBV7-8 | NA | TGTGCCAGCAGCCTTTCTAGTGGGACAGAACAAAACATTCAGTACTTC | CASSLSSGTEQNIQYF
TRBJ2-1 | TRBD2 | TRBV24-1 | NA | TGTGCCACCAGTGATTCGAGACTAGCGGGAGCTAATGAGCAGTTCTTC | CATSDSRLAGANEQFF
TRBJ1-3 | NA | TRBV29-1 | NA | TGCAGCGTTGAACAGGGGACTGGAAACACCATATATTTT | CSVEQGTGNTIYF
TRBJ2-2 | NA | TRBV19 | NA | TGTGCCACCCAGGGGAGCGGGGAGCTGTTTTTT | CATQGSGELFF
TRBJ2-7 | TRBD1 | TRBV30 | NA | TGTGCCTGGAGCCTGACAGGGGGCCTGTACGAGCAGTACTTC | CAWSLTGGLYEQYF
TRBJ2-1 | TRBD2 | TRBV5-1 | NA | TGCGCCAGCAGCCCGGGACTAAACTCCTACAATGAGCAGTTCTTC | CASSPGLNSYNEQFF
TRBJ1-3 | TRBD1 | TRBV4-1 | NA | TGCGCCAGCAGCCGCCCGACAGGGCTCGGAAACACCATATATTTT | CASSRPTGLGNTIYF
TRBJ2-7 | NA | TRBV3-1/TRBV3-2 | NA | TGTGCCAGCAGCCAAGAAGAAAGAGGGAGCCAGTACTTC | CASSQEERGSQYF
TRBJ1-1 | TRBD1 | TRBV25-1 | NA | TGTGCCAGCAGCGCGGGACAGGGGGCCACTGAAGCTTTCTTT | CASSAGQGATEAFF
TRBJ2-7 | TRBD1 | TRBV2 | NA | TGTGCCAGCAGTAAGAGCAGGGGGCAGAACGAGCAGTACTTC | CASSKSRGQNEQYF
TRBJ1-4 | TRBD1 | TRBV18 | NA | TGTGCCAGCTCAAGACAGGGGGATGAAAAACTGTTTTTT | CASSRQGDEKLFF
TRBJ2-7 | NA | TRBV11-2 | NA | TGTGCCAGCAGCTTTCGGGGGGCGGACTCCTACGAGCAGTACTTC | CASSFRGADSYEQYF
TRBJ1-2 | NA | TRBV6-1 | NA | TGTGCCAGCAGTGAAGCTTCCGGCTCACGAGGTGGCTACACCTTC | CASSEASGSRGGYTF
TRBJ1-3 | NA | TRBV29-1 | NA | TGCAGCGCCCAGGGCTCTGGAAACACCATATATTTT | CSAQGSGNTIYF
TRBJ1-5 | TRBD1 | TRBV4-1 | NA | TGCGCCAGCAGCCAGACCTCCGGGACAGCCAATCAGCCCCAGCATTTT | CASSQTSGTANQPQHF
TRBJ1-5 | NA | TRBV6-2/TRBV6-3 | NA | TGTGCCAGCAGTTGGGCGGCAGGGCGCAATCAGCCCCAGCATTTT | CASSWAAGRNQPQHF
TRBJ2-2 | NA | TRBV10-3 | NA | TGTGCCATCAGTGCGTCCGTTGGCCGGGATAACACCGGGGAGCTGTTTTTT | CAISASVGRDNTGELFF
TRBJ2-7 | TRBD1 | TRBV6-5 | NA | TGTGCCAGCAGTTACACGGACAGGTCCTACGAGCAGTACTTC | CASSYTDRSYEQYF
TRBJ1-5 | NA | TRBV30 | NA | TGTGCCTGGAGTCAGGGTGGACAGCCCCAGCATTTT | CAWSQGGQPQHF
TRBJ2-2 | NA | TRBV6-2/TRBV6-3 | NA | TGTGCCAGCAGCCCCAGGGTACCCGGGGAGCTGTTTTTT | CASSPRVPGELFF
TRBJ1-6 | NA | TRBV4-3 | NA | TGCGCCAGCAGCCAAGGAGAGGGCGGGTCAGCAAGTAATTCACCCCTCCACTTT | CASSQGEGGSASNSPLHF
TRBJ1-6 | NA | TRBV3-1/TRBV3-2 | NA | TGTGCCAGCAGCCAAGACCCTGGGGGCAGGCAGCCCCTCCACTTT | CASSQDPGGRQPLHF
TRBJ1-5 | TRBD1 | TRBV19 | once | TGTGCCAGTACCACCAGGGTGAGGGGGCTAAATCAGCCCCAGCATTTT | CASTTRVRGLNQPQHF
TRBJ2-1 | NA | TRBV9 | NA | TGTGCCAGCAGCGGAACAGGGATGGGGGTGCAGTTCTTC | CASSGTGMGVQFF
TRBJ1-1 | NA | TRBV25-1 | NA | TGTGCCAGCAGTAAACGGACTGAAGCTTTCTTT | CASSKRTEAFF
TRBJ2-7 | NA | TRBV19 | NA | TGTGCCAGTAGTATTGCGCTCAGGGGACGTAATACCTACGAGCAGTACTTC | CASSIALRGRNTYEQYF
TRBJ2-7 | TRBD1 | TRBV10-2 | NA | TGCGCCAGCAGTGAAGGTCATATGACAGGGGCGTCCTACGAGCAGTACTTC | CASSEGHMTGASYEQYF
TRBJ2-3 | TRBD2 | TRBV20-1 | NA | TGCAGTTCGAGTGGCAGCGGGGGCACAGATACGCAGTATTTT | CSSSGSGGTDTQYF
TRBJ2-2 | NA | TRBV4-1 | NA | TGCGCCAGCAGCCAACTCGGGGAGCTGTTTTTT | CASSQLGELFF
TRBJ1-1 | TRBD1 | TRBV7-8 | once | TGTGCCAGCAGCACGGGACAGAGCAGGCGAACTGAAGCTTTCTTT | CASSTGQSRRTEAFF
TRBJ2-1 | TRBD1 | TRBV2 | NA | TGTGCCAGCCCGCCGGGACAGGGAACTAATGAGCAGTTCTTC | CASPPGQGTNEQFF
TRBJ1-3 | NA | TRBV12-3/TRBV12-4 | NA | TGTGCCAGCGAGGGAGATGGAAACACCATATATTTT | CASEGDGNTIYF
TRBJ2-1 | NA | TRBV7-9 | NA | TGTGCCAGCAGCTCGGGATACAATGAGCAGTTCTTC | CASSSGYNEQFF
TRBJ1-5 | TRBD1 | TRBV7-2 | NA | TGTGCCAGCAGGTGGGACAGGGGTGGCAATCAGCCCCAGCATTTT | CASRWDRGGNQPQHF
TRBJ1-1 | NA | TRBV4-1 | NA | TGCGCCAGCAGCCAAGTACAGGGTATGAACACTGAAGCTTTCTTT | CASSQVQGMNTEAFF
TRBJ1-1 | NA | TRBV21-1 | once | TGTGCCAGCCGGGAAGATGACACTGAAGCTTTCTTT | CASREDDTEAFF
TRBJ1-2 | TRBD1 | TRBV6-1 | NA | TGTGCCAGCAGAGGACAGGGGTCTAACTATGGCTACACCTTC | CASRGQGSNYGYTF
TRBJ2-7 | TRBD1 | TRBV5-1 | NA | TGCGCCAGCAGCATCGGGACAGGATTCTACGAGCAGTACTTC | CASSIGTGFYEQYF
TRBJ2-2 | TRBD1 | TRBV25-1 | NA | TGTGCCAGCAGTGACCTGGACAGGGAGGCCGGGGAGCTGTTTTTT | CASSDLDREAGELFF
TRBJ1-2 | NA | TRBV29-1 | NA | TGCAGCGTCGGAGCTGGCTACACCTTC | CSVGAGYTF